These 18 T cell receptor beta chains were sequenced from one sample in a study of vaccination and CD4 T cells after COVID-19. Described time point: late sampling 161 to 241 days after vaccination in a few convalescent patients. Treatment meaning: 10-day PBMC culture with coronavirus spike peptide pools or control peptides (ViraFEST assay). Their antigens are not known. Sequence data for DNA of cultured CD4+ T cells were generated by the Oncomine TCR Beta short-read assay. TCRdb called the PCR reads again in MiXCR, with one record for every CDR3 protein. The sample consists of about 16,000 distinct CDR3 sequences, approximately 50% of them appearing once. Source: CD4+ T cells from blood, cultured in vitro, taken about 7 months after SARS-CoV-2 vaccination. The receptors stem from a human donor who had recovered from COVID-19.

The V gene is TRBV15, the J gene TRBJ1-4, with D unclear. The length of the CDR3 is 13 residues. The germline V gene has CDR1 LNHNV and CDR2 YYDKDF (reference sequence). Between the trimmed V and J ends, which lost 0 bases and 5 bases, there was a span of 4 bases. The CDR3 DNA reads as TGTGCCACCAGCAGAGATAGGAATGAAAAACTGTTTTTT. Its translation: CATSRDRNEKLFF.

This chain uses TRBV20-1 with TRBJ2-3; no clear D gene. The CDR3 is 14 amino acids. Germline CDR1 is DFQATT and CDR2 is SNEGSKA (reference sequence). Trimming took off 3 bases at V and 0 bases at J, with 10 bases between the two ends. CDR3 bases: TGCAGTGCTAGTCGGTCCCTTAGCACAGATACGCAGTATTTT. Its translation is CSASRSLSTDTQYF.

The rearrangement uses TRBV7-9 and TRBJ2-1; 13 bases are shared with TRBD2. The CDR3 has 17 amino acids. After removal of 5 bases from V and 9 bases from J, the junction contained 13 bases not matched to a gene. Germline-derived CDR1 and CDR2 are SEHNR and FQNEAQ (reference sequence). CDR3: CASSPRTSGSVMFEQFF. The CDR3, as DNA: TGTGCCAGCAGCCCCCGGACTAGCGGGAGTGTTATGTTTGAGCAGTTCTTC.

This clonotype has just a few counts. V usage is TRBV7-3 and J usage is TRBJ2-2, with D possibly matching TRBD2 (6 bases). V lost 4 bases, J lost 6 bases, and 9 bases lay in between. The germline CDR1 and CDR2 sequences are SGHTA and FQGTGA. CDR3 length equals 13 residues. The CDR3 DNA follows: TGTGCCAGCAGCTATAGCGGCTCCGGGGAGCTGTTTTTT. Encoded protein: CASSYSGSGELFF. Complete variable domain (other parts from reference TRBV7-3 and TRBJ2-2): GAGVSQTPSNKVTEKGKYVELRCDPISGHTALYWYRQSLGQGPEFLIYFQGTGAADDSGLPNDRFFAVRPEGSVSTLKIQRTERGDSAVYLCASSYSGSGELFFGEGSRLTVL.

V gene TRBV7-3 combines with J gene TRBJ1-1; TRBD1 is a possible D gene (5 bases). Germline V gene data show CDR1 as SGHTA and CDR2 as FQGTGA. V lost 3 bases to trimming and J lost 3 bases, with 11 bases between them. This CDR3 has 14 amino acids. CDR3 protein: CASSFLGGDTEAFF. CDR3 DNA: TGTGCCAGCAGCTTTCTTGGGGGTGACACTGAAGCTTTCTTT.

V gene TRBV20-1 combines with J gene TRBJ1-2; 9 nucleotides agree with TRBD1. The germline V gene encodes CDR1 DFQATT and CDR2 SNEGSKA (reference sequence). The V gene end was trimmed by 1 base and the J gene end by 5 bases; junction bases not matched to a gene: 5. This CDR3 comprises 14 residues. The CDR3 DNA reads TGCAGTGCTAGAGCCAGGACAGGGGAATATGGCTACACCTTC. Translated, it gives CSARARTGEYGYTF.

This rearrangement joins TRBV20-1 to TRBJ2-3; 8 bases align to TRBD1. Germline CDR1 and CDR2: DFQATT and SNEGSKA (reference sequence). V lost 2 bases, J lost 4 bases, and 5 bases stayed unmatched. The CDR3 covers 14 residues. CDR3 sequence: CSARLTGDSDTQYF. The DNA for the CDR3 is TGCAGTGCTAGACTGACAGGGGACTCAGATACGCAGTATTTT.

V is TRBV20-1 and J is TRBJ2-6; 12 bases are a match to TRBD2. The junction had 6 bases not matched to a gene; V was cut back by 6 bases and J by 0 bases. Germline V gives CDR1 DFQATT, CDR2 SNEGSKA (reference sequence). The CDR3 contains 17 residues. The CDR3 spells CSATGTSGYSGANVLTF. DNA for the CDR3: TGCAGTGCGACCGGGACTAGCGGGTACTCTGGGGCCAACGTCCTGACTTTC.

The rearrangement links TRBV15 to TRBJ2-5; possibly TRBD1 for D (5 bases). This CDR3 is 17 amino acids long. Looked up from germline, CDR1 is LNHNV and CDR2 is YYDKDF (reference sequence). Between the trimmed V and J ends, which lost 3 bases and 6 bases, there was a span of 23 bases. This CDR3 is CATSSRNPPQGYQTQYF. The CDR3 DNA reads as TGTGCCACCAGCAGTAGAAACCCACCCCAGGGTTATCAGACCCAGTACTTC.

The chain employs TRBV7-8 and TRBJ1-1; D gene unclear. CDR3 length: 13 amino acids. CDR1 SGHVS and CDR2 FQNEAQ come from the germline V gene. With 1 base removed from V and 5 bases from J, the gap between germline ends came to 8 bases. The CDR3 DNA sequence: TGTGCCAGCAGCTTAGGGCGGGTGACTGAAGCTTTCTTT. Its protein is CASSLGRVTEAFF.

The V and J genes are TRBV2 and TRBJ2-5; perhaps TRBD1 as D (6 bases). Trimming took 6 bases from V and 2 from J, leaving 13 bases between them. This CDR3 region has 14 residues. Germline values: CDR1 SNHLY, CDR2 FYNNEI. As DNA, the CDR3 is TGTGCCAGCAGAAACAGGGACCGGCAAGAGACCCAGTACTTC. It encodes CASRNRDRQETQYF.

The V gene is TRBV24-1, the J gene TRBJ2-7; D is unresolved. Germline CDR1 KGHDR, CDR2 SFDVKD. The CDR3 contains 12 residues. V gave up 5 bases and J gave up 3 bases, with 7 bases separating them. The CDR3 nucleotides are TGTGCCACCAGTGCGTTCCTCTACGAGCAGTACTTC. This sequence encodes CATSAFLYEQYF.

This chain connects TRBV6-5 to TRBJ2-3; D might be TRBD1 (6 bases). The V and J ends lost 0 bases and 6 bases respectively, with 13 bases between them. From germline, CDR1 is MNHEY and CDR2 SVGAGI. The CDR3 is 15 amino acids. The CDR3 sequence is CASSYSGGFADTQYF. The CDR3 DNA is TGTGCCAGCAGTTACTCTGGGGGCTTTGCGGATACGCAGTATTTT.

V and J are TRBV29-1 and TRBJ1-5, with TRBD1 as a possible D gene (5 bases). Trimming stripped 5 bases from V and 7 bases from J, with 12 bases between. CDR3 length equals 12 residues. CDR1 and CDR2 (germline): SQVTM, ANQGSEA. The CDR3 DNA follows: TGCAGCGTTATGTCGGGGGGGCAGCCCCAGCATTTT. It encodes CSVMSGGQPQHF.

This clonotype was seen only once. The chain employs TRBV7-2 and TRBJ2-1; D is possibly TRBD1 (5 bases). From germline, CDR1 is SGHTA and CDR2 FQGNSA. The V and J ends lost 5 bases and 7 bases respectively, with 9 bases between them. CDR3 length: 12 residues. The CDR3 here is CASSPDRNEQFF. The CDR3 bases are TGTGCCAGCAGCCCTGACAGAAATGAGCAGTTCTTC.

The rearrangement uses TRBV7-6 and TRBJ2-3; 12 positions agree with TRBD2. The trim removed 5 bases at V and 6 bases at J, leaving 6 bases unmatched. This CDR3 region has 15 residues. Germline V gene sequence: CDR1 SGHVS, CDR2 FNYEAQ. The CDR3 is CASSVLLAGGDTQYF. CDR3 DNA: TGTGCCAGCAGCGTACTACTAGCGGGGGGTGATACGCAGTATTTT.

Sample share makes this clonotype medium-sized (0.01 to 0.1%). This chain links TRBV11-3 with TRBJ2-3, with TRBD2 matching over 10 bases. The CDR3 totals 15 residues. After removal of 5 bases from V and 1 base from J, the junction contained 3 bases not matched to a gene. The germline gives CDR1 SGHNT, CDR2 YENEEA. In nucleotides, the CDR3 is TGTGCCAGCAGCCCTACTAGCGGGGGCACAGATACGCAGTATTTT. Its protein is CASSPTSGGTDTQYF.

In this sample, this clonotype turned up a few times. The chain joins TRBV6-5 to TRBJ1-2; D ambiguous. The CDR3 covers 14 residues. From germline, CDR1 is MNHEY and CDR2 SVGAGI. V shed 0 bases and J shed 2 bases, with 7 bases lying between them. As DNA, the CDR3 is TGTGCCAGCAGTTACTCGTACGGGAACTATGGCTACACCTTC. The encoded protein is CASSYSYGNYGYTF.